This record concerns one TCR beta chain sequence. The CDR3 totals 12 residues. V was cut by 3 bases and J by 8 bases, with 11 bases left in between. Per germline, CDR1 SGHRS and CDR2 YFSETQ. This record comes from a study of T-cell memory formation after mild COVID-19. TCRdb reanalysed the 5' RACE reads using MiXCR and keeps one entry per CDR3 protein. The data show some 160,000 distinct CDR3 sequences, 30% to 35% seen once. This receptor was obtained from an adult woman who had mild COVID-19 (a few samples of this study predate the infection). Cell type and time point are not known. Sequenced material: PBMCs or a T cell subset sorted from them (not recorded which). V is TRBV5-1 and J is TRBJ1-1; D might be TRBD1 (5 bases). CDR3 in amino acids: CASSWMGVEAFF. The CDR3 nucleotides read TGCGCCAGCAGCTGGATGGGGGTAGAAGCTTTCTTT. Complete variable domain (other parts from reference TRBV5-1 and TRBJ1-1): KAGVTQTPRYLIKTRGQQVTLSCSPISGHRSVSWYQQTPGQGLQFLFEYFSETQRNKGNFPGRFSGRQFSNSRSEMNVSTLELGDSALYLCASSWMGVEAFFGQGTRLTVV.